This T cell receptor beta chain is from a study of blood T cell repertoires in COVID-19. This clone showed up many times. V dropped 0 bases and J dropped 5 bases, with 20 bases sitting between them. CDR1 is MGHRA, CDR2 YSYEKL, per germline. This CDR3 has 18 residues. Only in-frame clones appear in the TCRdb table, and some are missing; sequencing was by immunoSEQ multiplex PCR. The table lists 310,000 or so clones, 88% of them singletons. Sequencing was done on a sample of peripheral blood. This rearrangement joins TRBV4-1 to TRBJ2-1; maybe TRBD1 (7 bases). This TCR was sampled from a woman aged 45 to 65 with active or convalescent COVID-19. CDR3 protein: CASSQEFRGAIFDNEQFF. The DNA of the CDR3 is TGCGCCAGCAGCCAAGAGTTCAGGGGGGCAATCTTCGACAATGAGCAGTTCTTC.